The present entry profiles one TCR beta chain with its context. Authors' processing steps: The assay estimated nucleated cells by amplifying reference gene primers. Libraries were prepared by immunoSEQ multiplex PCR; TCRdb keeps only in-frame clonotypes and omits some of them. Clonal size and the V and J genes are those of that table, whereas D and trimming came from the DNA. The repertoire holds some 50,000 clones, with more than 75% as singletons. This CDR3 spans 16 amino acids. Per germline, CDR1 LGHDT and CDR2 YNNKEL (reference sequence). Losses at the gene ends were 4 bases for V and 1 base for J; bases not matched to a gene: 3. The sample belongs to a study of blood T cell repertoires in COVID-19. Study information: COVID-19 samples collected from the United States, Italy and Spain covered acute and convalescent phases. PBMCs, B-cell-depleted T cells, or T cells provided the cDNA or gDNA that made up the material.

The chain links TRBV3-1 (or the pseudogene TRBV3-2) to TRBJ2-5; TRBD2 matches 13 bases. Sample: peripheral blood. The TCR originated in a human donor in a cohort sampled during active COVID-19. CDR3 residues: CASSPWTSGGQETQYF. Written as DNA, the CDR3 is TGTGCCAGCAGCCCATGGACTAGCGGGGGCCAAGAGACCCAGTACTTC.